This TCR beta chain was identified during a study of blood T cell repertoires in COVID-19. Study as a whole: Collection of acute and convalescent COVID-19 samples took place in the United States, Italy and Spain.

The authors' processing: Scientists estimated how many nucleated cells there were by amplifying reference gene primers. Libraries were prepared by immunoSEQ multiplex PCR; TCRdb keeps only in-frame clonotypes and omits some of them. The DNA gave D and trimming, while V, J and clone size come from that table. The sample includes roughly 65,000 clones, 90% of them seen just once. Germline V gene lookup returns CDR1 SGHDN and CDR2 FVKESK. The CDR3 totals 15 residues. Trimming took off 1 base at V and 7 bases at J, with 14 bases between the two ends. This sequence was found in a man aged 55 to 70 with acute or convalescent COVID-19. The V and J genes are TRBV14 and TRBJ2-1, with D possibly TRBD2 on 6 matching bases. Sequenced input: peripheral blood. The CDR3 DNA is TGTGCCAGCAGCCAAGGCCCAGGACTACGAAATGAGCAGTTCTTC. It yields the protein CASSQGPGLRNEQFF.